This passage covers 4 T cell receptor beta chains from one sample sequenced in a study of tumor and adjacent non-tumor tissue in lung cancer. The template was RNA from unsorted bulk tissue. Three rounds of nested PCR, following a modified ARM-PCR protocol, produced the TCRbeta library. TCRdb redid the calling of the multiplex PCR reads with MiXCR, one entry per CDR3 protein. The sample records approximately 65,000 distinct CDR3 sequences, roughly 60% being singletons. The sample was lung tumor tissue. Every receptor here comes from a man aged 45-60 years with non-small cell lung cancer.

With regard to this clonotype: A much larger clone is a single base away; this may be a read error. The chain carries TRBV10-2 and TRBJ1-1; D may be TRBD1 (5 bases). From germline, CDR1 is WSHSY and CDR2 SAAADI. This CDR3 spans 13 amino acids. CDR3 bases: TGCGCCAGTCGCCTAGACAGTGCCACTGAAGCTCTCTTT. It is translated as CASRLDSATEALF.

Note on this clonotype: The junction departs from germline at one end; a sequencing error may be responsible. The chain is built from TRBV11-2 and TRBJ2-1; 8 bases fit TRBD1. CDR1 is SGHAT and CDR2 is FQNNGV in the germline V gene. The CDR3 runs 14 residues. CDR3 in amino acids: CASSPRTGYNAQFF. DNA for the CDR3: TGTGCCAGCAGCCCGCGGACAGGGTACAATGCGCAGTTCTTC.

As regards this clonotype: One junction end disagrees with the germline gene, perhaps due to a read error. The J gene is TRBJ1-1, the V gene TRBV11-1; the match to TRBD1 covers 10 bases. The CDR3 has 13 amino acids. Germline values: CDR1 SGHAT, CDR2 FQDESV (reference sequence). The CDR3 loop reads CASSTGTGDGASF. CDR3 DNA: TGTGCCAGCAGCACCGGGACAGGGGATGGAGCTTCCTTT.

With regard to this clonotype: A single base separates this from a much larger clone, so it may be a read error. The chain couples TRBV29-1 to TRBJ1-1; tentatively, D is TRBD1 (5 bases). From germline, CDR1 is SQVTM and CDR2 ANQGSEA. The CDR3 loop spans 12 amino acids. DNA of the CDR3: TGCAGCGTTGGTTTCGAGGGGCGAGAAGCTCTCTTT. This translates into CSVGFEGREALF.